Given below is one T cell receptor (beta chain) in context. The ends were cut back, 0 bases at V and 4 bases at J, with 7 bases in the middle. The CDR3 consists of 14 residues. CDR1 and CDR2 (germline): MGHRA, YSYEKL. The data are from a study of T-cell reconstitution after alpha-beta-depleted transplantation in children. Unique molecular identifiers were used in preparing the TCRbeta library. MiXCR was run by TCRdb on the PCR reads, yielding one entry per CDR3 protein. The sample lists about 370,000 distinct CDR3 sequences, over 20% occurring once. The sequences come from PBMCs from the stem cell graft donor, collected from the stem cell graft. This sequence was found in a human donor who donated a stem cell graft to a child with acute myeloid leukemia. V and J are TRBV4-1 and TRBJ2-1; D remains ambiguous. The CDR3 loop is CASSQETQYNEQFF. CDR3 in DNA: TGCGCCAGCAGCCAAGAGACACAATACAATGAGCAGTTCTTC.